The 28 T cell receptor beta chains below come from one sample, sequenced in a study of T cell responses to AZD1222 COVID-19 vaccine. Assay used: immunoSEQ multiplex PCR; TCRdb lists only in-frame clones, some missing. The repertoire holds some 150,000 clones, with approximately 89% as singletons. Specimen: peripheral blood, collected on day 0 of AZD1222 vaccination. The source of these receptors is an adult in good health.

The rearrangement uses TRBV6-2 or TRBV6-3 and TRBJ1-5; D is unclear. V was shortened by 0 bases and J by 1 base, with 13 bases between the two germline ends. Germline CDR1 reads MNHEY; CDR2 reads SVGEGT. The CDR3 sequence is 17 residues long. The CDR3 protein is CASSYSLRQFSNQPQHF. The CDR3 coding sequence is TGTGCCAGCAGTTACTCCCTCAGGCAGTTCAGCAATCAGCCCCAGCATTTT.

The chain combines TRBV19 with TRBJ2-1; possibly TRBD1 for D (6 bases). Trimming left V 3 bases short and J 7 bases short, with 13 bases between. Per the germline V gene, CDR1 is LNHDA and CDR2 is SQIVND (reference sequence). The CDR3 is made up of 14 amino acids. The DNA for the CDR3 is TGTGCCAGTAGTATGTCCGACAGGTATAATGAGCAGTTCTTC. Its translation: CASSMSDRYNEQFF.

V usage is TRBV6-6 and J usage is TRBJ1-2; weak D call: TRBD1 (5 bases). The CDR3 length is 13 residues. Per germline, CDR1 MNHNY and CDR2 SVGAGI (reference sequence). The germline V and J ends were trimmed by 8 bases and 8 bases, with 18 bases remaining between them. The CDR3 reads CASSPFREGGYTF. The DNA of the CDR3 is TGTGCCAGCTCACCCTTCAGGGAGGGCGGCTACACCTTC.

This clone was detected once. The V and J genes are TRBV5-8 and TRBJ1-1, with a possible D match to TRBD1 (6 bases). Trimming stripped 2 bases from V and 4 bases from J, with 12 bases between. This CDR3 comprises 14 residues. Germline values: CDR1 SGHTS, CDR2 YDEGEE. The CDR3 bases are TGTGCCAGCAGCTTTAGGGGGGTCGGCACTGAAGCTTTCTTT. This gives the protein CASSFRGVGTEAFF.

The chain employs TRBV28 and TRBJ1-3, with D possibly TRBD1 on 6 matching bases. The germline V and J ends were trimmed by 5 bases and 8 bases, with 16 bases remaining between them. The CDR3 extends over 14 amino acids. Germline-derived CDR1 and CDR2 are MDHEN and SYDVKM. CDR3 residues: CASSRGASYDTIYF. The CDR3 DNA reads TGTGCCAGCAGTAGGGGGGCAAGTTATGACACCATATATTTT.

The chain recombines TRBV7-2 with TRBJ1-1, with TRBD1 identical over 9 bases. Germline trimming cut 3 bases from V and 6 bases from J; bases unmatched to any gene: 11. Germline CDR1 and CDR2: SGHTA and FQGNSA. The CDR3 spans 16 residues. The CDR3 coding sequence is TGTGCCAGCAGCTTCACACCGGGACAGGGTATGGCTGAAGCTTTCTTT. Its translation: CASSFTPGQGMAEAFF.

The rearrangement joins TRBV3-1 (or the pseudogene TRBV3-2) to TRBJ2-1, with a tentative D call TRBD2 (6 bases). Germline V lookup: CDR1 LGHDT, CDR2 YNNKEL (reference sequence). This CDR3 is 14 amino acids long. The V end lost 7 bases, the J end lost 3 bases, and 13 bases lay between the germline ends. The CDR3 loop reads CASKDGGNYNEQFF. In DNA form, the CDR3 reads TGTGCCAGCAAGGACGGGGGAAACTACAATGAGCAGTTCTTC.

This clone was counted a few times. This chain links TRBV5-1 with TRBJ2-1; 9 bases align to TRBD1. Trimming removed 0 bases from V and 7 bases from J; junction bases left unmatched: 11. CDR1 SGHRS and CDR2 YFSETQ come from the germline V gene. This CDR3 is 17 amino acids long. The CDR3 reads CASSLAPTGQGMNEQFF. The DNA for the CDR3 is TGCGCCAGCAGCTTGGCGCCTACGGGACAGGGCATGAATGAGCAGTTCTTC.

The V call is TRBV12-3 or TRBV12-4, the J call TRBJ1-1; D remains ambiguous. The CDR3 is made up of 13 amino acids. V shed 5 bases and J shed 9 bases, with 16 bases lying between them. The CDR3, as DNA: TGTGCCAGCAGTACACAACTTAGGGTCCAAGCTTTCTTT. Translation: CASSTQLRVQAFF.

The rearrangement uses TRBV7-2 and TRBJ1-2; D might be TRBD1 (5 bases). The CDR3 has 16 amino acids. Germline V CDR1 and CDR2: SGHTA, FQGNSA. Trimming took 3 bases from V and 0 from J, leaving 14 bases between them. Written as DNA, the CDR3 is TGTGCCAGCAGCTTCAGACAGCCCCAAGCTAACTATGGCTACACCTTC. Translation: CASSFRQPQANYGYTF.

This clone was seen just once. The CDR3 loop is CASRSTGISYNEQFF. The CDR3 nucleotides read TGTGCCAGCAGATCGACAGGGATCTCCTACAATGAGCAGTTCTTC. The V gene is TRBV7-2, the J gene TRBJ2-1; 7 bases are shared with TRBD1. The CDR3 covers 15 residues. The germline CDR1 and CDR2 sequences are SGHTA and FQGNSA. The V and J ends lost 6 bases and 0 bases, in that order; junction bases with no gene match: 5.

J is TRBJ2-7 and V is TRBV5-1, with D maybe TRBD1 (5 bases). Germline V gene lookup returns CDR1 SGHRS and CDR2 YFSETQ. The V and J ends lost 3 bases and 3 bases respectively, with 16 bases between them. CDR3 length: 15 amino acids. The DNA of the CDR3 is TGCGCCAGCAGCTCTCCGAAGGGGCGCGTCTACGAGCAGTACTTC. It is translated as CASSSPKGRVYEQYF. Using reference TRBV5-1 and TRBJ2-7 for the parts outside the CDR3, the full variable domain is KAGVTQTPRYLIKTRGQQVTLSCSPISGHRSVSWYQQTPGQGLQFLFEYFSETQRNKGNFPGRFSGRQFSNSRSEMNVSTLELGDSALYLCASSSPKGRVYEQYFGPGTRLTVT.

This chain links TRBV2 with TRBJ2-5, with 8 bases lining up with TRBD1. The junction had 5 bases not matched to a gene; V was cut back by 3 bases and J by 2 bases. The germline V gene has CDR1 SNHLY and CDR2 FYNNEI. The CDR3 loop spans 15 amino acids. CDR3 DNA sequence: TGTGCCAGCAGTGACGACAGGGGAATACAAGAGACCCAGTACTTC. Translated, it gives CASSDDRGIQETQYF.

This chain connects TRBV9 to TRBJ2-7; 9 bases are a match to TRBD1. V trimming: 4 bases; J trimming: 6 bases; junction bases outside the gene matches: 8. This CDR3 contains 14 residues. The germline V gene has CDR1 SGDLS and CDR2 YYNGEE. CDR3 sequence reads: CASSPRTGVGEQYF. The CDR3, as DNA: TGTGCCAGCAGCCCCCGGACAGGGGTGGGCGAGCAGTACTTC.

The genes are TRBV27 and TRBJ2-1; D remains unclear. The CDR3 length is 12 residues. The V gene lost 5 bases and the J gene lost 7 bases, with 9 bases spanning the gap. The germline V gene has CDR1 MNHEY and CDR2 SMNVEV (reference sequence). The DNA for the CDR3 is TGTGCCAGCAGTCCCACCTTGAATGAGCAGTTCTTC. Translated, it gives CASSPTLNEQFF.

This sequence joins TRBV27 and TRBJ1-2; 11 bases line up with TRBD1. The CDR3 is made up of 14 amino acids. The germline V gene encodes CDR1 MNHEY and CDR2 SMNVEV (reference sequence). The V segment lost 6 bases and the J segment 5 bases; nucleotides outside the gene matches: 5. Here the CDR3 reads CASSWTGGRYGYTF. In nucleotides, the CDR3 is TGTGCCAGCAGCTGGACAGGGGGCCGGTATGGCTACACCTTC.

The chain recombines TRBV7-2 with TRBJ1-1; tentatively, D is TRBD1 (6 bases). Trimming took off 6 bases at V and 1 base at J, with 12 bases between the two ends. Looked up from germline, CDR1 is SGHTA and CDR2 is FQGNSA. The CDR3 is made up of 14 amino acids. CDR3 nucleotides: TGTGCCAGCAGTCCGAACAGGGCGAACACTGAAGCTTTCTTT. It translates to CASSPNRANTEAFF.

This sequence joins TRBV19 and TRBJ1-5, with 7 bases lining up with TRBD1. Germline CDR1 is LNHDA and CDR2 is SQIVND (reference sequence). CDR3 length: 16 residues. V dropped 3 bases and J dropped 1; count of bases not matched to a gene: 6. The CDR3 reads CASSIRQGISNQPQHF. CDR3 DNA: TGTGCCAGTAGTATCCGACAGGGAATAAGCAATCAGCCCCAGCATTTT.

The CDR3 nucleotides read TGTGCCAGCAGTTACAAAGGAGGCACTGAAGCTTTCTTT. Its protein is CASSYKGGTEAFF. The V call is TRBV12-3 or TRBV12-4, the J call TRBJ1-1; D ambiguous. CDR3 length: 13 amino acids. Trimming shortened V by 4 bases and J by 4 bases, and 10 bases separated the two germline ends.

The rearrangement links TRBV28 to TRBJ2-2; perhaps TRBD2 as D (5 bases). Per germline, CDR1 MDHEN and CDR2 SYDVKM. V dropped 10 bases and J dropped 5 bases, with 20 bases sitting between them. CDR3 size: 15 residues. DNA of the CDR3: TGTGCCATTCCGGTTGGCACCCCGGGGACCGGGGAGCTGTTTTTT. It yields the protein CAIPVGTPGTGELFF.

The chain has TRBV30 and TRBJ2-1; D might be TRBD2 (6 bases). The CDR3 contains 15 residues. Germline V gene data show CDR1 as GTSNPN and CDR2 as SVGIG (reference sequence). V dropped 2 bases and J dropped 4 bases, with 15 bases sitting between them. CDR3 loop: CAWSRRGGLYNEQFF. In DNA form, the CDR3 reads TGTGCCTGGAGTCGGAGGGGCGGGCTTTACAATGAGCAGTTCTTC.

The CDR3 spells CASSPDRLNTEAFF. The CDR3 DNA is TGTGCCAGCTCTCCAGACAGACTGAACACTGAAGCTTTCTTT. This chain joins TRBV18 and TRBJ1-1, with D tentatively TRBD1 (5 bases). The CDR3 has 14 amino acids. V gave up 6 bases and J gave up 0 bases, with 11 bases separating them. The germline V gene has CDR1 KGHSH and CDR2 LQKENI. The whole variable domain, filled in from reference TRBV18 and TRBJ1-1, reads NAGVMQNPRHLVRRRGQEARLRCSPMKGHSHVYWYRQLPEEGLKFMVYLQKENIIDESGMPKERFSAEFPKEGPSILRIQQVVRGDSAAYFCASSPDRLNTEAFFGQGTRLTVV.

The chain has TRBV5-1 and TRBJ1-1, with D possibly TRBD1 on 5 matching bases. Germline CDR1 SGHRS, CDR2 YFSETQ. The CDR3 runs 15 residues. Trimming removed 0 bases from V and 0 bases from J, with 9 bases in between. DNA for the CDR3: TGCGCCAGCAGCTTGGTTAGGGGAATGAACACTGAAGCTTTCTTT. Translating gives CASSLVRGMNTEAFF.

The chain employs TRBV29-1 and TRBJ1-2; TRBD1 matches 7 bases. CDR1 and CDR2 from the germline V gene are SQVTM and ANQGSEA. The CDR3 is 11 residues long. The CDR3: CRGDREDGYTF. The CDR3 DNA follows: TGCAGAGGAGACAGGGAAGATGGCTACACCTTC.

The chain employs TRBV12-3 or TRBV12-4 and TRBJ1-6; D remains ambiguous. V was clipped by 5 bases and J by 16 bases, with 18 bases between them. CDR3 length: 13 residues. CDR3 DNA: TGTGCCAGCAGTGGAAACAGCGACGTCCTGCTCCACTTT. This encodes CASSGNSDVLLHF.

The CDR3 here is CASLSNSYSPLHF. The CDR3 DNA reads TGTGCCAGCTTATCGAACTCCTATTCACCCCTCCACTTT. The chain uses TRBV2 and TRBJ1-6; D remains unclear. V was pared by 8 bases and J by 8 bases, with 13 bases between. Germline loops: CDR1 SNHLY, CDR2 FYNNEI. The CDR3 consists of 13 residues.

The chain combines TRBV29-1 with TRBJ2-5; tentatively, D is TRBD1 (6 bases). The V end lost 6 bases, the J end lost 13 bases, and 15 bases lay between the germline ends. The V gene's germline CDR1 is SQVTM and CDR2 ANQGSEA. The CDR3 covers 10 residues. The CDR3 loop is CSVDSGTRYF. The CDR3 DNA reads as TGCAGCGTAGATTCCGGGACACGGTACTTC.

This chain uses TRBV4-1 with TRBJ2-1; 13 nucleotides align to TRBD2. Germline V CDR1 and CDR2: MGHRA, YSYEKL. The V gene end was trimmed by 4 bases and the J gene end by 5 bases; junction bases not matched to a gene: 8. The CDR3 has 17 residues. The CDR3 sequence: CASSRYSTSGGDNEQFF. For the CDR3, the DNA is TGCGCCAGCAGCCGATACTCTACTAGCGGGGGGGACAATGAGCAGTTCTTC.